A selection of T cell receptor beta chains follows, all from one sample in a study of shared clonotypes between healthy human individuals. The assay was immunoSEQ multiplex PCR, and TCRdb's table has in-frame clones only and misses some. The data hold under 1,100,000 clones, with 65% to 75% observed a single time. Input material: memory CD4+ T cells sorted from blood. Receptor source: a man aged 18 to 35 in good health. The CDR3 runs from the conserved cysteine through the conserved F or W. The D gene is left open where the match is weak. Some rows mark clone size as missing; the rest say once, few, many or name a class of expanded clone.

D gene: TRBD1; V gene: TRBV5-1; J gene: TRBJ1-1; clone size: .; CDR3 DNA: TGCGCCAGCAGGATCCAGGGGGGCACTGAAGCTTTCTTT; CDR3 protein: CASRIQGGTEAFF
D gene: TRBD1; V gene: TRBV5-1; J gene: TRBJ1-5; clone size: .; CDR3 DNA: TGCGCCAGCAGCACAGGGACAGGTGGGAATCAGCCCCAGCATTTT; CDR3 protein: CASSTGTGGNQPQHF
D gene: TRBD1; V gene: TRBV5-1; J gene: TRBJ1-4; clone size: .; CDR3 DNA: TGCGCCAGCAGCCCGGGACAGGGATATACTAATGAAAAACTGTTTTTT; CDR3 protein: CASSPGQGYTNEKLFF
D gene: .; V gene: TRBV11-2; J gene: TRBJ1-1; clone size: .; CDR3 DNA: TGTGCCAGCAGCTCCACTATGAACACTGAAGCTTTCTTT; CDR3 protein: CASSSTMNTEAFF
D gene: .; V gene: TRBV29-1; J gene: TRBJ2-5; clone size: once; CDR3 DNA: TGCAGCGTTGAGAGAGAAGAGACCCAGTACTTC; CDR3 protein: CSVEREETQYF
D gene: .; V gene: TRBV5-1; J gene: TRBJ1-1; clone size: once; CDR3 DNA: TGCGCCAGCAGCTTCAGGGTGGGGGACACTGAAGCTTTCTTT; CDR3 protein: CASSFRVGDTEAFF
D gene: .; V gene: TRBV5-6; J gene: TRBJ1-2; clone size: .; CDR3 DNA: TGTGCCAGCAGCTTCGGTCTAATAGGAGATTATGGCTACACCTTC; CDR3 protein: CASSFGLIGDYGYTF
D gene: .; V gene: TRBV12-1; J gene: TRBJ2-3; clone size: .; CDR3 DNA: TGTGCCAGCAGCTTCGGACAGGGGCTTAATTCGACTAGCACAGATACGCAGTATTTT; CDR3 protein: CASSFGQGLNSTSTDTQYF
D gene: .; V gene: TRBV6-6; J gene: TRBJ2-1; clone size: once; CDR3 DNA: TGTGCCAGCGGTTCTTACAATGAGCAGTTCTTC; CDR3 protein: CASGSYNEQFF
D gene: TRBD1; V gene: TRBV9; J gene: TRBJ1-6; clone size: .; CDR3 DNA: TGTGCCAGCAGCGCCCTCACAGGGGATCTATCACCCCTCCACTTT; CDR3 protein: CASSALTGDLSPLHF
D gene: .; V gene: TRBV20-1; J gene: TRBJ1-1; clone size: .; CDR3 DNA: TGCAGGGGAGATGAGAACACTGAAGCTTTCTTT; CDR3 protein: CRGDENTEAFF
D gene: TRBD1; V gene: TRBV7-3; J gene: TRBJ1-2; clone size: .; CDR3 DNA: TGTGCCAGCAGCCCTCGACAGGGCCCGGAATATGGCTACACCTTC; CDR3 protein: CASSPRQGPEYGYTF
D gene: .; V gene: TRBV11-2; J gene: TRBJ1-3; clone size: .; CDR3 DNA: TGTGCCAGCAGCTCTTTCAGGGAACCTGGAAACACCATATATTTT; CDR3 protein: CASSSFREPGNTIYF
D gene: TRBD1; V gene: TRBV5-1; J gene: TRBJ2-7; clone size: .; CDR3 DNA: TGCGCCAGCAGCTTGGCGGGGACAGGGGGCATGCACGAGCAGTACTTC; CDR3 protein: CASSLAGTGGMHEQYF
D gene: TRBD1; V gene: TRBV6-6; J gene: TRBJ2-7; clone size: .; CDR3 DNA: TGTGCCAGCAGTTACAGGACAGGGCCCTACGAGCAGTACTTC; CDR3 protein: CASSYRTGPYEQYF
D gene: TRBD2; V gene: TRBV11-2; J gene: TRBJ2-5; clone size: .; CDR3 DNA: TGTGCCAGCAGGACTATAGCGGGAGGGCCGAGGGGGAAAGAGACCCAGTACTTC; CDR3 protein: CASRTIAGGPRGKETQYF
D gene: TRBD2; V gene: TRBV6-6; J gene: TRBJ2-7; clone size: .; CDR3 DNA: TGTGCCAGCAGTCACCCCCCTAGAGCGGGACCCTACGAGCAGTACTTC; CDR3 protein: CASSHPPRAGPYEQYF
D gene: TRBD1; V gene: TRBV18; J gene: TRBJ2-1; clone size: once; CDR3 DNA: TGTGCCAGCTCACCACCTGTCCTGGACAGGTACAATGAGCAGTTCTTC; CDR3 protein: CASSPPVLDRYNEQFF
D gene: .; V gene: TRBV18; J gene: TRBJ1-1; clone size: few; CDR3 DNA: TGTGCCAGCTCACCCGACAGTGAGGAAGCTTTCTTT; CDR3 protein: CASSPDSEEAFF
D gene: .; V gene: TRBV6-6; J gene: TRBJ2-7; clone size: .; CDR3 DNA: TGTGCCAGCAGTTACTCTACAGGGTCTTGGGAGCAGTACTTC; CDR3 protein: CASSYSTGSWEQYF
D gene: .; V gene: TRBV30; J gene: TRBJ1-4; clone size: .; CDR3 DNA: TGTGCCTGGACAGGGCGGCAGGGGAATGAAAAACTGTTTTTT; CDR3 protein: CAWTGRQGNEKLFF
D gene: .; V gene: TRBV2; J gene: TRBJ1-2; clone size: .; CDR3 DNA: TGTGCCAGCACCCGAAGGACGGACTATGGCTACACCTTC; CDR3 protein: CASTRRTDYGYTF
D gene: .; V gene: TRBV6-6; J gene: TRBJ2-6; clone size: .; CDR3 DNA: TGTGCCAGCACTCCAGGGATTGCTGGGGCCAACGTCCTGACTTTC; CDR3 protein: CASTPGIAGANVLTF
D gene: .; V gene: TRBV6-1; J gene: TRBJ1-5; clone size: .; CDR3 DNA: TGTGCCAGCAGTGAAATGGGGATTGGTCAGCCCCAGCATTTT; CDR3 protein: CASSEMGIGQPQHF
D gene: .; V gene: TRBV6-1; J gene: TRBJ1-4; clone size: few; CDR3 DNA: TGTGCCAGCAGCCCCCAAGGGGGAGTGTACGAAAAACTGTTTTTT; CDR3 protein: CASSPQGGVYEKLFF
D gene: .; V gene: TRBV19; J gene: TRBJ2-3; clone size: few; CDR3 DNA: TGTGCCAGTAGTATAGAGGGGGTCTTCACAGATACGCAGTATTTT; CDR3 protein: CASSIEGVFTDTQYF
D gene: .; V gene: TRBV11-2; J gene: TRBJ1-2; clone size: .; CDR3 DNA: TGTGCCAGCAGCTTAGTAGTCCAAGACTATGGCTACACCTTC; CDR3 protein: CASSLVVQDYGYTF
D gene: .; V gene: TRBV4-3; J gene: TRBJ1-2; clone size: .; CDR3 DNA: TGCGCCAGCAGCCCAGATTTGGGTAGCTATGAGCGCTACACCTTC; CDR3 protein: CASSPDLGSYERYTF
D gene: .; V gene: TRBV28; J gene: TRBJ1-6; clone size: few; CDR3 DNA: TGTGCCAGCAGTTTTGTCAGAAACTATAATTCACCCCTCCACTTT; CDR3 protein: CASSFVRNYNSPLHF
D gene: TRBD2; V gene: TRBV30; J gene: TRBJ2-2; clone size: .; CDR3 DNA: TGTGCCTGGAGTGTAACGGGGGGAACCGGGGAGCTGTTTTTT; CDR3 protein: CAWSVTGGTGELFF
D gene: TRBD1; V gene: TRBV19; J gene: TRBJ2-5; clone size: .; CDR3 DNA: TGTGCCAGTAGTATAGGATTTGGGACAGAAGAAGAGACCCAGTACTTC; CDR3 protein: CASSIGFGTEEETQYF
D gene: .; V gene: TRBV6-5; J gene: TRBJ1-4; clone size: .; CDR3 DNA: TGTGCCAGCAGTTACGGGGGAGGAGGGGAAAAACTGTTTTTT; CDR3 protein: CASSYGGGGEKLFF
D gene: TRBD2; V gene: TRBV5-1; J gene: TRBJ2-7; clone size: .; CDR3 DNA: TGCGCCAGCAGACGGGGACTAGCGGGCTCAAATTTCTACGAGCAGTACTTC; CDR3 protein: CASRRGLAGSNFYEQYF
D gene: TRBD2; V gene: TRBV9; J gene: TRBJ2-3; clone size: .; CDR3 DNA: TGTGCCAGCAGCGTAGGAGCGGGGGATAACACAGATACGCAGTATTTT; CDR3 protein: CASSVGAGDNTDTQYF
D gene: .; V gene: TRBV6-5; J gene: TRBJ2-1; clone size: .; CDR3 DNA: TGTGCCAGCACCGCCCGGGGGAATGAGCAGTTCTTC; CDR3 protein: CASTARGNEQFF